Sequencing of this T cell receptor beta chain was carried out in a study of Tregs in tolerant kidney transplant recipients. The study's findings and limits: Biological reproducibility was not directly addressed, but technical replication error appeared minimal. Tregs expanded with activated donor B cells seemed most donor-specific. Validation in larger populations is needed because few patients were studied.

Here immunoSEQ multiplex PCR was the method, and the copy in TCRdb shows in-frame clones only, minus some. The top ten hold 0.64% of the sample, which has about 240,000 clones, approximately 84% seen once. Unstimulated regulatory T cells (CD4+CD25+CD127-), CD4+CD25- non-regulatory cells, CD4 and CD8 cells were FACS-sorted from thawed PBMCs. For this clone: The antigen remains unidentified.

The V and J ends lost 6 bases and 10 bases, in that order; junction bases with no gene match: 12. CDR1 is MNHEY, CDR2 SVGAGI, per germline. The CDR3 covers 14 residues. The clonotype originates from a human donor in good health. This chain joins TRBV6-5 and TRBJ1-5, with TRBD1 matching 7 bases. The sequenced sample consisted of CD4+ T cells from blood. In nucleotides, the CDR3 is TGTGCCAGCAGGGTGTTCAGGGACAGTGATCCCCAGCATTTT. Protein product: CASRVFRDSDPQHF.